The 24 T cell receptor beta chains below come from one sample, sequenced in a study of T cell responses to AZD1222 COVID-19 vaccine (dated by TCRdb to about 2021). Library creation used the immunoSEQ multiplex PCR assay. The table was pulled from immuneACCESS by TCRdb, which kept in-frame rearrangements only. Such tables lose some clones; where checked, under half of the loss comes from unresolved V genes, and the rest has no known cause. The sample includes under 85,000 clones, with about nine tenths observed a single time. Jointly, the top ten make up 3.3% of the sample. The sample's time point label is to be understood as: about 28 days (+/-7) after the second vaccine dose. Sample: peripheral blood, taken 28 days after the second AZD1222 dose. The receptors were sampled from an adult who received the AZD1222 COVID-19 vaccine.

The V gene is TRBV29-1, the J gene TRBJ2-7, with 9 nucleotides matching TRBD1. Germline assignment: CDR1 SQVTM and CDR2 ANQGSEA. The CDR3 is made up of 12 amino acids. After removal of 6 bases from V and 3 bases from J, the junction contained 3 bases not matched to a gene. CDR3 nucleotide sequence: TGCAGCGTCGCGACAGGGGGCTACGAGCAGTACTTC. Encoded protein: CSVATGGYEQYF.

The chain is built from TRBV9 and TRBJ1-2; D may be TRBD1 (6 bases). The V end was cut by 3 bases, the J end by 4 bases, with 19 bases between. The CDR3 runs to 16 residues. The germline V gene encodes CDR1 SGDLS and CDR2 YYNGEE. The CDR3 region is CASSGTRQDSGYGYTF. For the CDR3, the DNA is TGTGCCAGCAGCGGGACACGACAGGACTCAGGCTATGGCTACACCTTC.

The chain recombines TRBV30 with TRBJ1-5; 9 nucleotides line up with TRBD1. There are 16 residues in the CDR3. V shed 1 base and J 3 bases; nucleotides not matched to a gene: 7. Germline CDR1 is GTSNPN and CDR2 is SVGIG (reference sequence). CDR3 in amino acids: CAWSAPGQGFNQPQHF. CDR3 DNA sequence: TGTGCCTGGAGTGCCCCCGGACAGGGGTTCAATCAGCCCCAGCATTTT.

CDR3 nucleotides: TGCGCCAGCTCCTCCGCGGCACTGGATAACTATGGCTACACCTTC. This sequence encodes CASSSAALDNYGYTF. V gene TRBV4-3 combines with J gene TRBJ1-2, with D hard to call. The V gene's germline CDR1 is LGHNA and CDR2 YSLEER. The length of the CDR3 is 15 residues. V was trimmed by 8 bases and J by 1 base, leaving 17 bases between them.

The chain recombines TRBV20-1 with TRBJ2-5; D remains ambiguous. V lost 4 bases and J lost 2, with 2 bases in between. Looked up from germline, CDR1 is DFQATT and CDR2 is SNEGSKA (reference sequence). This CDR3 has 10 amino acids. The CDR3 DNA reads TGCAGTGCTATTCAAGAGACCCAGTACTTC. Its protein is CSAIQETQYF.

This clone was seen only once. The J gene is TRBJ1-1, the V gene TRBV12-3 or TRBV12-4; 7 positions agree with TRBD1. J was trimmed by 8 bases and V by 5 bases; bases with no gene match: 8. The CDR3 totals 13 residues. The CDR3 region has the DNA TGTGCCAGCAGTCCGGGGGGACAGAGGGAAGCTTTCTTT. Residues: CASSPGGQREAFF.

The table lists this clone with a few counts. V is TRBV3-1 (or the pseudogene TRBV3-2) and J is TRBJ1-4, with 8 bases identical to TRBD1. V was clipped by 0 bases and J by 2 bases; unmatched bases: 5. Germline CDR1 is LGHDT and CDR2 is YNNKEL (reference sequence). This CDR3 comprises 17 residues. CDR3 coding DNA: TGTGCCAGCAGCCAAGAGCTTCAGGGGGCCACTAATGAAAAACTGTTTTTT. It translates to CASSQELQGATNEKLFF.

V and J are TRBV29-1 and TRBJ1-1, with a weak D call TRBD1 (5 bases). Germline V gives CDR1 SQVTM, CDR2 ANQGSEA. The CDR3 contains 12 residues. V lost 6 bases and J lost 3, with 11 bases in between. CDR3 protein: CSVREGDTEAFF. For the CDR3, the DNA is TGCAGCGTCAGGGAAGGGGACACTGAAGCTTTCTTT.

CDR3 in amino acids: CASSRSYRLAKNIQYF. The CDR3 region has the DNA TGTGCCAGCAGCCGCTCATATCGGTTAGCCAAAAACATTCAGTACTTC. V is TRBV11-3 and J is TRBJ2-4; D remains unclear. From germline, CDR1 is SGHNT and CDR2 YENEEA. This CDR3 has 16 amino acids. V dropped 5 bases and J dropped 0 bases, with 14 bases sitting between them.

A single count supports this clone. The V gene is TRBV11-2, the J gene TRBJ1-1, with D hard to call. The CDR3 runs 16 residues. The germline V gene has CDR1 SGHAT and CDR2 FQNNGV. Deletions cut 0 bases from V and 1 base from J, with 12 bases between. The CDR3 region has the DNA TGTGCCAGCAGCTTAGATTGGGTGGGGTCGAACACTGAAGCTTTCTTT. Amino acid sequence: CASSLDWVGSNTEAFF.

The CDR3 loop reads CASSDRDSQAFF. The CDR3 DNA reads as TGTGCCAGCAGTGACCGGGATTCCCAAGCTTTCTTT. This sequence joins TRBV6-1 and TRBJ1-1; D gene ambiguous. Trimming cost V 3 bases and J 9 bases, with 11 bases left between them. CDR1 and CDR2 from the germline V gene are MNHNS and SASEGT. This CDR3 spans 12 amino acids.

V and J are TRBV27 and TRBJ2-7, with no clear D. Per the germline V gene, CDR1 is MNHEY and CDR2 is SMNVEV (reference sequence). With 1 base removed from V and 7 bases from J, the gap between germline ends came to 8 bases. The CDR3 has 12 amino acids. CDR3 sequence reads: CASSLLLGEQYF. The CDR3 nucleotides are TGTGCCAGCAGTTTATTACTGGGAGAGCAGTACTTC.

This sequence joins TRBV20-1 and TRBJ2-1, with D unclear. The length of the CDR3 is 11 residues. The V gene lost 4 bases and the J gene lost 3 bases, with 4 bases spanning the gap. CDR1 is DFQATT and CDR2 is SNEGSKA in the germline V gene (reference sequence). In nucleotides, the CDR3 is TGCAGTGCTAACAGCTACAATGAGCAGTTCTTC. Amino acids: CSANSYNEQFF.

The chain couples TRBV2 to TRBJ2-1; D perhaps matches TRBD2 (6 bases). The CDR3 sequence is 15 residues long. Germline V gene sequence: CDR1 SNHLY, CDR2 FYNNEI. Trimming removed 7 bases at V and 2 bases at J, with 15 bases between. DNA for the CDR3: TGTGCCAGCAACCAGCGGACTATGACCTACAATGAGCAGTTCTTC. It encodes CASNQRTMTYNEQFF.

The rearrangement joins TRBV2 to TRBJ1-1, with 10 bases aligning to TRBD1. This CDR3 is built from 15 residues. Germline V gene sequence: CDR1 SNHLY, CDR2 FYNNEI. The V gene end was trimmed by 7 bases and the J gene end by 3 bases; junction bases not matched to a gene: 8. The CDR3 sequence: CASMGQGLMDTEAFF. The CDR3, as DNA: TGTGCCAGCATGGGACAGGGGTTAATGGACACTGAAGCTTTCTTT.

This clone was counted only a few times. The rearrangement links TRBV2 to TRBJ2-1, with D perhaps matching TRBD1 (7 bases). The CDR3 covers 14 residues. V lost 8 bases, J lost 9 bases, and 20 bases lay in between. Germline lookup yields CDR1 SNHLY and CDR2 FYNNEI. The CDR3: CASRVRTQGGEQFF. The CDR3 DNA follows: TGTGCCAGCCGAGTCCGGACCCAGGGGGGTGAGCAGTTCTTC.

The chain joins TRBV7-3 to TRBJ2-5; D perhaps matches TRBD2 (6 bases). The germline V and J ends were trimmed by 5 bases and 5 bases, with 15 bases remaining between them. The CDR3 is made up of 14 amino acids. Per germline, CDR1 SGHTA and CDR2 FQGTGA. The CDR3 DNA reads TGTGCCAGCAGCAGAGATAGCGGTGGGGAGACCCAGTACTTC. Its translation: CASSRDSGGETQYF.

The chain carries TRBV18 and TRBJ2-3; D call uncertain. Germline V gives CDR1 KGHSH, CDR2 LQKENI. The CDR3 is 14 residues long. V was cut by 3 bases and J by 2 bases, with 9 bases left in between. The chain's CDR3 is CASSPRHNTDTQYF. Written as DNA, the CDR3 is TGTGCCAGCTCACCTCGACACAACACAGATACGCAGTATTTT.

This clone was observed once. The chain employs TRBV30 and TRBJ2-5, with D possibly being TRBD2 (5 bases). The CDR3 is made up of 12 amino acids. Germline V gene data show CDR1 as GTSNPN and CDR2 as SVGIG (reference sequence). V lost 2 bases and J 7 bases, leaving 11 bases between the germline ends. The DNA of the CDR3 is TGTGCCTGGAGTCCGGGGTGGCGGACCCAGTACTTC. As protein: CAWSPGWRTQYF.

This chain links TRBV7-9 with TRBJ1-6, with D tentatively TRBD1 (5 bases). The CDR3 covers 14 residues. V shed 0 bases and J shed 9 bases, with 9 bases lying between them. Germline CDR1 reads SEHNR; CDR2 reads FQNEAQ (reference sequence). The CDR3 nucleotides read TGTGCCAGCAGCTTAGCAGGGGCTGGTTCACCCCTCCACTTT. Translated, it gives CASSLAGAGSPLHF.

The chain uses TRBV10-3 and TRBJ2-3; TRBD2 agrees at 9 bases. The germline V gene has CDR1 ENHRY and CDR2 SYGVKD. CDR3 length: 14 residues. V was pared by 8 bases and J by 0 bases, with 3 bases of the junction left unmatched. The CDR3 DNA is TGTGCCATCTCGACTAGCGGTAGCACAGATACGCAGTATTTT. It codes for CAISTSGSTDTQYF.

This clone was counted a single time. The V gene is TRBV18, the J gene TRBJ1-1; weak D call: TRBD1 (5 bases). This CDR3 has 15 amino acids. V was trimmed by 4 bases and J by 4 bases, leaving 16 bases between them. CDR1 and CDR2 from the germline V gene are KGHSH and LQKENI. The CDR3 loop reads CASSQAAGTTTEAFF. CDR3 coding DNA: TGTGCCAGCTCACAAGCAGCTGGGACGACCACTGAAGCTTTCTTT.

The chain is built from TRBV7-9 and TRBJ1-1; D unclear. V shed 6 bases and J shed 5 bases, with 10 bases lying between them. CDR1 SEHNR and CDR2 FQNEAQ come from the germline V gene (reference sequence). This CDR3 is 12 amino acids long. The CDR3 loop reads CASSVGWTEAFF. The CDR3 nucleotides are TGTGCCAGCAGTGTGGGGTGGACTGAAGCTTTCTTT.

The chain couples TRBV14 to TRBJ2-3; the D is unclear. V shed 3 bases and J shed 6 bases, with 4 bases lying between them. The CDR3 consists of 11 residues. From germline, CDR1 is SGHDN and CDR2 FVKESK. The CDR3 here is CASSHGDTQYF. For the CDR3, the DNA is TGTGCCAGCAGCCACGGGGATACGCAGTATTTT.